A selection of T cell receptor beta chains follows, all from one sample in a study of cytotoxic CD8 clonotypes in ibrutinib-treated CLL. This table comes from immunoSEQ multiplex PCR, and its TCRdb copy is limited to in-frame clones, with some not included. The sample lists hundreds of thousands of clones; just under 80% were seen once. Sample: PBMCs, taken before ibrutinib treatment. The receptors originated from a human donor with chronic lymphocytic leukemia. The CDR3 runs from the conserved cysteine through the conserved F or W. The D gene is left open where the match is weak. Expanded clones get a size class; other rows say once, few or many, or leave the size out.

TRBJ1-2,TRBD1,TRBV15,.,TGTGCCACCGCGCGACAGGGCTATGGCTACACCTTC,CATARQGYGYTF
TRBJ2-7,TRBD1,TRBV7-9,.,TGTGCCAGCAGCCGATGGCCCGGGACAGGAGAGTACGAGCAGTACTTC,CASSRWPGTGEYEQYF
TRBJ2-7,.,TRBV25-1,.,TGTGCCAGCAGTGAATTAAGTGGGGACCGGAAAAACGAGCAGTACTTC,CASSELSGDRKNEQYF
TRBJ2-1,TRBD2,TRBV5-1,.,TGCGCCAGCAGCTTTTCTACGGGAGGCCTCTACAATGAGCAGTTCTTC,CASSFSTGGLYNEQFF
TRBJ1-2,TRBD1,TRBV19,few,TGTGCCAGTAGTTTTACAGGGGTACGGAACTATGGCTACACCTTC,CASSFTGVRNYGYTF
TRBJ2-7,.,TRBV14,.,TGTGCCAGCAGCCCGACTACTACCTACGAGCAGTACTTC,CASSPTTTYEQYF
TRBJ1-2,.,TRBV11-2,few,TGTGCCAGCAGCGCCGGGACACAAAGTAACTATGGCTACACCTTC,CASSAGTQSNYGYTF
TRBJ2-7,TRBD2,TRBV10-2,.,TGCGCCAGCCAGCTAGCGGGAGGCCACTCCTACGAGCAGTACTTC,CASQLAGGHSYEQYF
TRBJ2-7,.,TRBV6-5,.,TGTGCCAGCAGTTACCGGGCGGGACTGAGCTCCTACGAGCAGTACTTC,CASSYRAGLSSYEQYF
TRBJ1-2,.,TRBV5-6,.,TGTGCCAGCAGCTTGACCCCTCGGGGCTACACCTTC,CASSLTPRGYTF
TRBJ1-2,TRBD1,TRBV9,.,TGTGCCAGCAGCCCTGGGACAGGGGTTAACTATGGCTACACCTTC,CASSPGTGVNYGYTF
TRBJ1-1,.,TRBV7-9,.,TGTGCCAGCAGCTTTCTGAACATGAACACTGAAGCTTTCTTT,CASSFLNMNTEAFF
TRBJ2-2,TRBD1,TRBV7-9,.,TGTGCCAGCAGCTTAACAGGGGAGAACACCGGGGAGCTGTTTTTT,CASSLTGENTGELFF
TRBJ2-7,.,TRBV10-2,once,TGCGCCAGCAGTGAGTGGGGCGAGCAGTACTTC,CASSEWGEQYF
TRBJ1-1,.,TRBV5-1,.,TGCGCCAGCAGCTTGATAGGGATAAGGACTGAAGCTTTCTTT,CASSLIGIRTEAFF
TRBJ2-1,TRBD2,TRBV9,.,TGTGCCAGCAGCGTGACCGGGACTAGAAACAGTCGGCAGTTCTTC,CASSVTGTRNSRQFF
TRBJ2-3,TRBD2,TRBV11-2,.,TGTGCCAGCAACTCTAAGGCCGGGAGGGGCACAGATACGCAGTATTTT,CASNSKAGRGTDTQYF
TRBJ2-5,TRBD1,TRBV15,.,TGTGCCACCAGCAGCGGGACAGCCCAAGAGACCCAGTACTTC,CATSSGTAQETQYF
TRBJ2-3,TRBD1,TRBV28,.,TGTGCCAGCAGCTACGCCGGGACAGGGACCACAGATACGCAGTATTTT,CASSYAGTGTTDTQYF
TRBJ1-1,TRBD1,TRBV9,.,TGTGCCAGCAGCTTATCCGGGACAGGGCGTTCTGAAGCTTTCTTT,CASSLSGTGRSEAFF
TRBJ1-2,.,TRBV10-3,.,TGTGCCATCAGTGAGTCTGGGCTCACCAACTATGGCTACACCTTC,CAISESGLTNYGYTF
TRBJ2-1,.,TRBV30,.,TGTGCCTGGAACGCGCGGGGAAACAATGAGCAGTTCTTC,CAWNARGNNEQFF
TRBJ2-1,.,TRBV9,.,TGTGCCAGCAGCGTAGGAGGTTCGGGGAATGAGCAGTTCTTC,CASSVGGSGNEQFF
TRBJ2-7,.,TRBV30,.,TGTGCCTGGAGTTCTGTGGCCGAGCAGTACTTC,CAWSSVAEQYF
TRBJ1-2,.,TRBV30,.,TGTGCCTGGAGTGAGGGGCGCGGAAACTATGGCTACACCTTC,CAWSEGRGNYGYTF
TRBJ1-1,.,TRBV29-1,.,TGCAGCGTTGAAGTCGGGGGAACTGAAGCTTTCTTT,CSVEVGGTEAFF
TRBJ2-2,.,TRBV7-3,.,TGTGCCAGCAGCGCCCGGGGTTTGGGCGGGGAGCTGTTTTTT,CASSARGLGGELFF
TRBJ2-7,.,TRBV7-7,.,TGTGCCAGCCAAACCCCTTTTACCTACGAGCAGTACTTC,CASQTPFTYEQYF
TRBJ1-5,.,TRBV11-2,.,TGTGCCAGCAGCCCGGGGCTCCTTAGCAATCAGCCCCAGCATTTT,CASSPGLLSNQPQHF
TRBJ2-3,TRBD2,TRBV28,.,TGTGCCACCCGACTAGCGGGGTCCACAGATACGCAGTATTTT,CATRLAGSTDTQYF
TRBJ2-2,.,TRBV30,.,TGTGCCTGCGAGGGGGGAATCTCCAACACCGGGGAGCTGTTTTTT,CACEGGISNTGELFF
TRBJ2-7,TRBD2,TRBV25-1,.,TGTGCCAGCAGTGAACGGGGACTAGCGGGAGTCGAGCAGTACTTC,CASSERGLAGVEQYF
TRBJ2-5,.,TRBV7-2,.,TGTGCCAGCAGCTTAGGAGCAGACGAGACCCAGTACTTC,CASSLGADETQYF
TRBJ2-1,.,TRBV9,.,TGTGCCAGCAGCGTGACCATCGGGAATGAGCAGTTCTTC,CASSVTIGNEQFF
TRBJ1-2,.,TRBV6-6,few,TGTGCCAGCAGGACAGACACAGACGGATGCTACACCTTC,CASRTDTDGCYTF
TRBJ1-2,TRBD1,TRBV27,.,TGTGCCAGCAGTCTGGGGACAGGCCCAATGTACGGTGGCTACACCTTC,CASSLGTGPMYGGYTF
TRBJ1-5,.,TRBV11-1,.,TGTGCCAGCAGCTTAGGGCCAGGGTTTGGTCAGCCCCAGCATTTT,CASSLGPGFGQPQHF